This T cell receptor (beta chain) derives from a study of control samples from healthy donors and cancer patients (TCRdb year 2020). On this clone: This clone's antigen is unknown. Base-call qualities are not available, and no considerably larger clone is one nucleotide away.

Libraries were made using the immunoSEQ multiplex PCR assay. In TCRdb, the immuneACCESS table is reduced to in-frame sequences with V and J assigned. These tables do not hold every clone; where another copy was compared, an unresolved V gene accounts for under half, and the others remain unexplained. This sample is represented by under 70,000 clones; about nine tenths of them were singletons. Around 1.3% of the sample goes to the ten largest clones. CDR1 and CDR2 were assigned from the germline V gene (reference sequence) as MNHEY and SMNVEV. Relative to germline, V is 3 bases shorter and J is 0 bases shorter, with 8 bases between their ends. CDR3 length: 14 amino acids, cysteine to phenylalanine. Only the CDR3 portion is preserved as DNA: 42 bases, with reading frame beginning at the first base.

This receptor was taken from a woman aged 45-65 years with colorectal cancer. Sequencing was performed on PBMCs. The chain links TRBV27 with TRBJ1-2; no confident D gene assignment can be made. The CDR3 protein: CASSFRLANYGYTF. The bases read TGTGCCAGCAGTTTCCGCCTAGCTAACTATGGCTACACCTTC.